This TCR beta chain derives from a study of T cells in Graves' hyperthyroidism and ophthalmopathy (dated by TCRdb to about 2019). For the wider study: Peripheral blood was collected at initial diagnosis, before any treatment. To identify distinguishing TCR V-J signatures, a discovery cohort of some 99 patients was used, comprising roughly 45 with Graves' ophthalmopathy and 57 with stable Graves' hyperthyroidism. After blood sampling, hyperthyroidism patients were treated with methimazole at a starting dose of 30 mg daily, and ophthalmopathy patients were treated with high-dose intravenous methylprednisolone. In addition, the study compared T-cell repertoires in thyroid tissue and in blood from roughly 6 Graves' hyperthyroidism patients. Prospective prediction of ophthalmopathy was tested in an independent validation cohort of fewer than 20 hyperthyroidism patients and 17 patients who later progressed to ophthalmopathy. The roughly 99 discovery patients were divided at random into training and test sets in a 7:3 ratio. The paper reports TCR Vbeta CDR3 sequencing of more than 120 peripheral blood samples: fewer than 50 ophthalmopathy, about 75 hyperthyroidism and around 17 progressor patients. Here is what the overall study found, with its caveats: A model built on a 13 V-J signature distinguished ophthalmopathy from stable hyperthyroidism, reaching roughly 88% sensitivity and approximately 81% specificity in cross-validation and 80%/75% in testing. No statistical method was used to fix the sample size in advance, and group allocation was not hidden from the investigators. Most expanded thyroid clonotypes (frequency above 0.001) were also detected in blood, a finding suggesting that blood repertoires may reflect thyroid immune responses. During validation, the model predicted progression to ophthalmopathy a median of approximately 6 months ahead of onset, with around 65% sensitivity and around 73% specificity.

The TCR beta CDR3 regions were amplified from the RNA transcripts. The TCR CDR3 was subjected to a first round of RT-PCR using the HTBI primer set and the Qiagen OneStep RT-PCR kit. The libraries were constructed in a second round of multiplex PCR and then size-selected and purified. Paired-end sequencing of the libraries was performed with 100 bp reads on an Illumina HiSeq2000. The paper's data handling went like this. SOAPnuke was used to process the raw data, with reads discarded if the reads contained adapters or uncalled bases, had a mean Phred below 15, or lacked an exact constant-primer or identifier match. High-quality paired reads were merged using COPE v1.2.5, and each unique nucleotide sequence was defined as a clonotype. MiTCR v1.1 was used to align the clonotypes against IMGT TRBV, TRBD and TRBJ reference segments. Analysis was restricted to V-J combinations with a frequency above 0.0001, which covered roughly 99% of repertoires. A TCS score was defined as the ratio between F50 (clonal expansion) and ExV (chaos), using BLOSUM62-based TCRdist between CDR3 peptides within each V-J. Welch's t-statistics and random forest reduced 500 to 650 V-J features to under 15, which were used in a naive Bayes classifier (R e1071). Thyroid-blood repertoire similarity was quantified with the Morisita-Horn index. In-frame beta chains were kept once TCRdb had trimmed the public reads at Q25 with fastp and called clones with MiXCR. For every CDR3 protein sequence, its rows merge into one entry that carries the most common genes and DNA. The V and J calls follow TCRdb's processing rather than the paper's. Present in this sample are hundreds of thousands of distinct CDR3 sequences, 35% of which were seen just once. The ten largest make up 30% to 40% of the sample.

This clonotype was counted many times. Its antigen target is currently unknown. No quality values exist for individual bases; no much larger clone is one base distant. Deletion took 6 bases off V and 1 base off J, with a span of 9 bases between the germline ends. CDR1 and CDR2 are drawn from the germline V gene (reference sequence): DFQATT, SNEGSKA. Inclusive of the bounding cysteine and phenylalanine, the CDR3 is 12 residues long. The retained sequence is limited to the CDR3, 36 bases, with the frame set at the first base. A patient counted as having stable Graves' hyperthyroidism if no progression to ophthalmopathy occurred over 18 months of follow-up. Hyperthyroidism patients were newly diagnosed, with disease duration under 2 months, and aged 18 to 65 years. Patients with uncontrolled infections, other autoimmune diseases, pregnancy or lactation were excluded. Clinical symptoms, serum thyroxine and TRAb, thyroid ultrasound, and orbital computed tomography formed the basis for the diagnoses. PBMCs were separated from under 12 ml of fresh peripheral blood using Ficoll-Paque density gradient centrifugation. Total RNA was extracted using Trizol reagent, and RNA quality was assessed on an Agilent 2100 Bioanalyzer.

The receptor was isolated from a woman aged 40 to 50 with Graves' hyperthyroidism. The chain is encoded by TRBV20-1 joined to TRBJ2-5; TRBD2 could be the D gene, as 6 bases match. The sample taken for sequencing was blood. The sequenced DNA: TGCAGTGCCGACGGGAGCCAAGAGACCCAGTACTTC. It specifies CSADGSQETQYF.